This entry lists 5 T cell receptor beta chains sequenced from one sample in a study of long-term antiretroviral therapy in people with HIV. Sequencing relied on immunoSEQ assay v3.0, run at survey level. Sequencing used immunoSEQ multiplex PCR; TCRdb keeps in-frame clones, though not all of them. Of fewer than 30,000 clones listed, approximately 80% are singletons. The input for sequencing was unsorted PBMCs, taken 3 years after starting antiretroviral therapy. The receptors originated from a man aged 40-55 years with HIV.

This clone was counted only a few times. The genes are TRBV10-1 and TRBJ2-1; D not certain. Trimming shortened V by 3 bases and J by 4 bases, and 7 bases separated the two germline ends. The CDR3 has 13 residues. Germline CDR1 WNHNN, CDR2 SYGVQD (reference sequence). Written as DNA, the CDR3 is TGCGCCAGCAGTGAAGGGCAGTACAATGAGCAGTTCTTC. Protein product: CASSEGQYNEQFF.

This clone was picked up one time. The gene calls are TRBV25-1 and TRBJ2-1, with 7 bases identical to TRBD2. The J segment lost 4 bases and the V segment lost 2 bases, leaving 5 bases of the junction unmatched. Germline V gene sequence: CDR1 MGHDK, CDR2 SYGVNS. The CDR3 has 15 amino acids. The CDR3 DNA sequence: TGTGCCAGCAGTGAAGGGCTAGCGGTATACAATGAGCAGTTCTTC. This codes for CASSEGLAVYNEQFF.

This clone was seen a few times. V is TRBV4-1 and J is TRBJ1-5; 7 bases align to TRBD1. Germline loops: CDR1 MGHRA, CDR2 YSYEKL. The trim removed 0 bases at V and 5 bases at J, leaving 7 bases unmatched. The CDR3 has 16 amino acids. The CDR3 protein is CASSQEGRQGYQPQHF. DNA for the CDR3: TGCGCCAGCAGCCAAGAAGGGAGACAGGGTTATCAGCCCCAGCATTTT.

J is TRBJ2-1 and V is TRBV6-5, with D perhaps given as TRBD1 or TRBD2 (5 bases each). The germline V gene encodes CDR1 MNHEY and CDR2 SVGAGI. This CDR3 comprises 14 residues. The V gene lost 1 base and the J gene lost 6 bases, with 10 bases spanning the gap. This CDR3 reads CASSYFRDPNEQFF. The CDR3, as DNA: TGTGCCAGCAGTTACTTCAGGGACCCCAATGAGCAGTTCTTC.

The rearrangement links TRBV5-1 to TRBJ2-2; 8 positions agree with TRBD2. Trimming cost V 3 bases and J 9 bases; bases outside gene matches: 7. The CDR3 runs 14 residues. Germline V gene lookup returns CDR1 SGHRS and CDR2 YFSETQ. CDR3 amino acids: CASSSSGGAWELFF. DNA for the CDR3: TGCGCCAGCAGCTCGTCCGGGGGGGCCTGGGAGCTGTTTTTT.